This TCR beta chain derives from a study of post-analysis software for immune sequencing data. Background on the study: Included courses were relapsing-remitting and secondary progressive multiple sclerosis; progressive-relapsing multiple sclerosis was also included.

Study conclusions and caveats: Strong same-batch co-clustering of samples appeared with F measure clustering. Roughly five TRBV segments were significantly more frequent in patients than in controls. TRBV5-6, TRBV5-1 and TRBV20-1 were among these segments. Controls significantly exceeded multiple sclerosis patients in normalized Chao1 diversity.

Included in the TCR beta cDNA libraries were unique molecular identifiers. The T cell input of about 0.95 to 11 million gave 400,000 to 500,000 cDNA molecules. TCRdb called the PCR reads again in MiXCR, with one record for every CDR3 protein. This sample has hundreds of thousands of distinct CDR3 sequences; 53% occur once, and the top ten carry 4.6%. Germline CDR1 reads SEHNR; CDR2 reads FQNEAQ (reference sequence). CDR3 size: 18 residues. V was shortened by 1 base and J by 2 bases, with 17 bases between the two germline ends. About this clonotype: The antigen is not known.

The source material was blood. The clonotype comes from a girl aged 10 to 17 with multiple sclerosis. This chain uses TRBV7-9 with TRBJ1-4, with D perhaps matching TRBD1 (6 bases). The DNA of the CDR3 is TGTGCCAGCAGCTTAGTACAGGGAGCAAGGAGGACTAATGAAAAACTGTTTTTT. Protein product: CASSLVQGARRTNEKLFF.